This entry lists 8 T cell receptor beta chains sequenced from one sample in a study of blood T cell repertoires in COVID-19. Sequencing was performed with immunoSEQ multiplex PCR; in TCRdb, only in-frame clones are kept and a portion is missing. The sample shows roughly 280,000 clones, around nine tenths of them seen only once. The material sequenced was peripheral blood. These receptor sequences come from a middle-aged man with active or convalescent COVID-19.

A remark on this clone: At one of its ends the junction is not consistent with the germline gene, which may arise from a read error. V and J are TRBV6-2 or TRBV6-3 and TRBJ2-1; TRBD1 agrees at 10 bases. There are 12 residues in the CDR3. The germline CDR1 and CDR2 sequences are MNHEY and SVGEGT. The CDR3 region has the DNA TGTGCCAGCAGCCCCGGGACAGGGGATCCGGTCTTC. It codes for CASSPGTGDPVF.

The chain carries TRBV6-1 and TRBJ2-5; 7 nucleotides agree with TRBD2. V was pared by 1 base and J by 2 bases, with 7 bases of the junction left unmatched. CDR3 size: 16 residues. Germline CDR1 reads MNHNS; CDR2 reads SASEGT. In nucleotides, the CDR3 is TGTGCCAGCAGTGAAGACCAGGGAGGGATTCAAGAGACCCAGTACTTC. It translates to CASSEDQGGIQETQYF.

The rearrangement links TRBV12-5 to TRBJ2-7; D remains unclear. CDR3 size: 13 residues. Looked up from germline, CDR1 is LGHNT and CDR2 is FRNRAP. Trimming cost V 1 base and J 2 bases, with 6 bases left between them. CDR3 bases: TGTGCTAGTGGTTTGGGGCCCACCTACGAGCAGTACTTC. Protein product: CASGLGPTYEQYF.

The V gene is TRBV7-6, the J gene TRBJ1-5; TRBD1 matches at 9 bases. CDR3 length: 15 residues. CDR1 is SGHVS and CDR2 is FNYEAQ in the germline V gene. The ends lost 1 base at V and 5 bases at J; junction bases unmatched: 3. The CDR3 nucleotides are TGTGCCAGCAGCTTAGAACAGGGGGCCTATCAGCCCCAGCATTTT. Residues: CASSLEQGAYQPQHF.

The chain employs TRBV4-2 and TRBJ2-1, with D tentatively TRBD1 (6 bases). The V gene's germline CDR1 is LGHNA and CDR2 YNFKEQ. The CDR3 length is 16 residues. Trimming shortened V by 1 base and J by 7 bases, and 17 bases separated the two germline ends. This chain's CDR3 is CASSQVDRIMGNEQFF. The CDR3 DNA follows: TGTGCCAGCAGCCAAGTCGACAGGATCATGGGGAATGAGCAGTTCTTC.

A note on this clone: The same CDR3 arises from other DNA sequences in this sample as well. V gene TRBV5-1 combines with J gene TRBJ1-2, with a tentative D call TRBD1 (6 bases). The CDR3 loop spans 12 amino acids. Trimming removed 5 bases at V and 4 bases at J, with 9 bases between. The germline gives CDR1 SGHRS, CDR2 YFSETQ. The CDR3 spells CASSLDSYGYTF. The CDR3 DNA is TGCGCCAGCAGTCTGGACAGCTATGGCTACACCTTC.

V is TRBV28 and J is TRBJ1-1, with 8 bases fitting TRBD1. The J segment lost 5 bases and the V segment lost 5 bases, leaving 13 bases of the junction unmatched. Germline-derived CDR1 and CDR2 are MDHEN and SYDVKM. CDR3 length equals 16 residues. CDR3 nucleotide sequence: TGTGCCAGCAGTCCCCCGGGGACAGGAGGGAGGACTGAAGCTTTCTTT. Its protein product is CASSPPGTGGRTEAFF.

The rearrangement uses TRBV19 and TRBJ1-5; TRBD1 matches at 7 bases. In germline, CDR1 is LNHDA, CDR2 SQIVND (reference sequence). The CDR3 runs 16 residues. The trim removed 5 bases at V and 7 bases at J, leaving 14 bases unmatched. The CDR3 loop reads CASSPTGTLKAQPQHF. The CDR3 region has the DNA TGTGCCAGTAGTCCGACAGGGACCCTAAAGGCGCAGCCCCAGCATTTT.